This T cell receptor (beta chain) was profiled in a study of OX40 agonist ivuxolimab in advanced cancers. Study details: One patient with hepatocellular carcinoma and two with cutaneous melanoma, three in all, had partial responses. General study points: With doses of 0.1 to 3.0 mg/kg, CD4+ and CD8+ blood T cells had undergone clonal expansion by week 6.

In the case of this clone: Its antigen remains unidentified.

Using immunoSEQ multiplex PCR, the repertoire was profiled, and TCRdb retains in-frame clones only, with some absent. Among tens of thousands of clones listed, approximately 87% were seen once. CDR1 and CDR2 (germline): MNHEY, SMNVEV (reference sequence). The V end was cut by 1 base, the J end by 4 bases, with 10 bases between. The CDR3 sequence is 15 residues long. Autoimmune disease history or systemic immunosuppression led to patients being barred. Blood sampling took place at baseline, cycle 4 day 1, and cycle 7 day 1. The chain is built from TRBV27 and TRBJ2-2; D is perhaps TRBD2 (7 bases). The sequence was collected from an adult with an advanced solid tumor such as melanoma, head and neck, liver or kidney cancer. This material consisted of CD4+ or CD8+ T cells sorted from blood, taken in a trial of the OX40 agonist ivuxolimab. CDR3 sequence (DNA): TGTGCCAGCAGTTTATACCGGGGGGCCACCGGGGAGCTGTTTTTT. This gives the protein CASSLYRGATGELFF.